Presented here are 17 T cell receptor beta chains from one specimen sequenced in a study of cytomegalovirus exposure and HLA in healthy donors. Sequencing was performed with immunoSEQ multiplex PCR; in TCRdb, only in-frame clones are kept and a portion is missing. Of 100,000 to 150,000 clones listed, 70% to 90% are singletons. Sequencing was done on a sample of PBMCs. The receptor set was obtained from a woman in her late teens or twenties in good health and CMV-seronegative.

This clone has a single count. The chain is built from TRBV13 and TRBJ1-3; possible D gene TRBD1, 6 bases. V lost 4 bases and J lost 2, with 9 bases in between. Germline V lookup: CDR1 PRHDT, CDR2 FYEKMQ (reference sequence). The CDR3 is 14 amino acids. The CDR3 is CASSSGEAGNTIYF. DNA of the CDR3: TGTGCCAGCAGCTCAGGGGAGGCTGGAAACACCATATATTTT.

The J gene is TRBJ2-5, the V gene TRBV6-1, with 8 bases fitting TRBD2. The CDR3 loop spans 13 amino acids. With 6 bases clipped from V and 6 bases from J, the junction kept 6 bases outside the gene matches. Germline assignment: CDR1 MNHNS and CDR2 SASEGT. The CDR3 loop is CASRVGLAQTQYF. The CDR3, as DNA: TGTGCCAGCAGGGTAGGACTAGCACAGACCCAGTACTTC.

The CDR3 DNA is TGTGCCAGCAGCGTCCCGTCGTCTGGAAACACCATATATTTT. It codes for CASSVPSSGNTIYF. The rearrangement uses TRBV9 and TRBJ1-3; D unclear. This CDR3 contains 14 residues. The V end was cut by 2 bases, the J end by 1 base, with 7 bases between. From germline, CDR1 is SGDLS and CDR2 YYNGEE.

The genes are TRBV4-3 and TRBJ2-1; D is possibly TRBD2 (6 bases). This CDR3 spans 15 amino acids. With 4 bases removed from V and 1 base from J, the gap between germline ends came to 11 bases. Germline V gene lookup returns CDR1 LGHNA and CDR2 YSLEER. CDR3: CASSPLGLSYNEQFF. CDR3 coding DNA: TGCGCCAGCAGCCCCCTGGGACTTTCCTACAATGAGCAGTTCTTC.

This sequence joins TRBV2 and TRBJ1-5, with D perhaps TRBD1 (6 bases). This CDR3 comprises 16 residues. The V gene's germline CDR1 is SNHLY and CDR2 FYNNEI. The germline V and J ends were trimmed by 3 bases and 3 bases, with 15 bases remaining between them. CDR3: CASSETGWRLNQPQHF. In nucleotides, the CDR3 is TGTGCCAGCAGTGAGACAGGTTGGCGGCTCAATCAGCCCCAGCATTTT.

The rearrangement joins TRBV4-2 to TRBJ2-1; the match to TRBD2 covers 11 bases. CDR3 length: 17 residues. Germline V gene lookup returns CDR1 LGHNA and CDR2 YNFKEQ. After removal of 1 base from V and 6 bases from J, the junction contained 8 bases not matched to a gene. CDR3 bases: TGTGCCAGCAGCCAAGTACGGCCCGGGACTAGCGGCAATGAGCAGTTCTTC. Translation: CASSQVRPGTSGNEQFF.

J is TRBJ1-5 and V is TRBV28; 7 nucleotides match TRBD1. Germline V gene data show CDR1 as MDHEN and CDR2 as SYDVKM. V was clipped by 5 bases and J by 5 bases; unmatched bases: 15. This CDR3 region has 17 residues. The CDR3 sequence: CASSPTPRDSKHQPQHF. CDR3 DNA sequence: TGTGCCAGCAGTCCGACCCCCCGGGACAGTAAACATCAGCCCCAGCATTTT.

This clone was found once. This chain joins TRBV27 and TRBJ2-5; 10 bases agree with TRBD2. Germline V CDR1 and CDR2: MNHEY, SMNVEV (reference sequence). The CDR3 length is 17 residues. Trimming took 6 bases from V and 1 from J; bases not matched to a gene: 11. The CDR3 loop reads CASRSRATSGRQETQYF. The CDR3 nucleotides are TGTGCCAGCAGGTCAAGGGCGACTAGCGGGCGCCAAGAGACCCAGTACTTC.

The chain joins TRBV7-2 to TRBJ1-6; D is unresolved. Trimming cost V 5 bases and J 7 bases, with 3 bases left between them. This CDR3 is built from 11 residues. Germline loops: CDR1 SGHTA, CDR2 FQGNSA. This CDR3 reads CASSANSPLHF. The CDR3 bases are TGTGCCAGCAGCGCGAATTCACCCCTCCACTTT.

This clone came up once. The chain couples TRBV29-1 to TRBJ2-2, with 11 nucleotides matching TRBD2. This CDR3 is built from 16 residues. J gave up 1 base and V 6 bases, and 7 bases lay outside the gene matches. The V gene's germline CDR1 is SQVTM and CDR2 ANQGSEA. CDR3 DNA sequence: TGCAGCGTGCCCCCGGGACTAGCGGAGAACACCGGGGAGCTGTTTTTT. Its protein product is CSVPPGLAENTGELFF.

V gene TRBV5-1 combines with J gene TRBJ1-4; 10 bases map to TRBD1. The CDR3 is 16 residues long. CDR1 SGHRS and CDR2 YFSETQ come from the germline V gene. V lost 4 bases and J lost 8; bases outside the gene matches: 11. In DNA, the CDR3 is TGCGCCAGCAGCCGATTCAGGGACAGGGGAAACGAAAAACTGTTTTTT. This codes for CASSRFRDRGNEKLFF.

The CDR3 region has the DNA TGTGCCAGCAGCTTAGTAGAGATCCTCGAGCAGTACTTC. The encoded protein is CASSLVEILEQYF. The chain is built from TRBV11-2 and TRBJ2-7; D uncertain. The CDR3 runs to 13 residues. The V end lost 1 base, the J end lost 6 bases, and 10 bases lay between the germline ends. Germline V gene lookup returns CDR1 SGHAT and CDR2 FQNNGV. The whole variable domain, filled in from reference TRBV11-2 and TRBJ2-7, reads EAGVAQSPRYKIIEKRQSVAFWCNPISGHATLYWYQQILGQGPKLLIQFQNNGVVDDSQLPKDRFSAERLKGVDSTLKIQPAKLEDSAVYLCASSLVEILEQYFGPGTRLTVT.

This chain links TRBV9 with TRBJ2-1; 12 nucleotides align to TRBD2. The length of the CDR3 is 16 residues. V lost 4 bases to trimming and J lost 7 bases; unmatched junction nucleotides: 9. Per germline, CDR1 SGDLS and CDR2 YYNGEE. The CDR3, as DNA: TGTGCCAGCAGCATTCGACTAGCGGGGGCCCCTAATGAGCAGTTCTTC. Translated: CASSIRLAGAPNEQFF.

This clone was counted once. The V and J genes are TRBV11-2 and TRBJ1-3; 11 nucleotides align to TRBD1. The germline gives CDR1 SGHAT, CDR2 FQNNGV. The V gene end was trimmed by 8 bases and the J gene end by 6 bases; junction bases not matched to a gene: 9. The CDR3 is 15 residues long. The CDR3 DNA follows: TGTGCCAGCGGGAGAGGGACAGGGGGTAAAAACACCATATATTTT. This encodes CASGRGTGGKNTIYF. Full variable domain (remainder filled in from reference TRBV11-2 and TRBJ1-3): EAGVAQSPRYKIIEKRQSVAFWCNPISGHATLYWYQQILGQGPKLLIQFQNNGVVDDSQLPKDRFSAERLKGVDSTLKIQPAKLEDSAVYLCASGRGTGGKNTIYFGEGSWLTVV.

J is TRBJ1-3 and V is TRBV4-3; D remains unclear. This CDR3 is built from 19 residues. V gave up 0 bases and J gave up 0 bases, with 18 bases separating them. Germline CDR1 is LGHNA and CDR2 is YSLEER. The CDR3 DNA is TGCGCCAGCAGCCAAGATCTGCCCCGGGGTAGCCGCTCTGGAAACACCATATATTTT. Translating it yields CASSQDLPRGSRSGNTIYF.

This clone has only one observation. The V and J genes are TRBV4-3 and TRBJ2-2; 9 bases match TRBD2. The ends lost 1 base at V and 4 bases at J; junction bases unmatched: 4. This CDR3 is 16 amino acids long. Germline V gene sequence: CDR1 LGHNA, CDR2 YSLEER. The CDR3: CASSQGSGSITGELFF. In nucleotides, the CDR3 is TGCGCCAGCAGCCAAGGTAGCGGGAGTATCACCGGGGAGCTGTTTTTT.

The V and J genes are TRBV10-3 and TRBJ1-1; D not resolved. The V and J ends lost 3 bases and 1 base respectively, with 6 bases between them. CDR3 size: 13 residues. Germline V gives CDR1 ENHRY, CDR2 SYGVKD. This CDR3 reads CAISDTENTEAFF. The CDR3, as DNA: TGTGCCATCAGTGATACAGAGAACACTGAAGCTTTCTTT.